The 28 T cell receptor beta chains in this list originate from one sample, sequenced in a study of Tregs in tolerant kidney transplant recipients. The method was immunoSEQ multiplex PCR; TCRdb's version includes in-frame clones alone and lacks a portion of them. This sample has approximately 50,000 clones; about 89% occur once, and the top ten carry 12% to 15%. Recipients received nonmyeloablative bone marrow transplants from related graft donors, with transient mixed chimerism. The material was CD8+ T cells from blood (PBMCs), obtained 24 months after the transplant. These receptors were taken from a human patient who received a combined kidney and bone marrow transplant. A share of the T cells may be of graft donor origin.

V gene TRBV4-3 combines with J gene TRBJ1-2; D remains unclear. This CDR3 contains 15 residues. The V gene lost 1 base and the J gene lost 4 bases, with 13 bases spanning the gap. The germline CDR1 and CDR2 sequences are LGHNA and YSLEER. In nucleotides, the CDR3 is TGCGCCAGCAGCCAAGGGGAGGAGGGATCCTATGGCTACACCTTC. Amino acid sequence: CASSQGEEGSYGYTF.

The V call is TRBV7-2, the J call TRBJ2-3; 14 nucleotides line up with TRBD2. V lost 2 bases to trimming and J lost 4 bases; unmatched junction nucleotides: 11. The CDR3 covers 19 residues. In germline, CDR1 is SGHTA, CDR2 FQGNSA. CDR3 loop: CASSLFYAGLAGVPDTQYF. The CDR3 bases are TGTGCCAGCAGCTTATTTTACGCGGGACTAGCGGGAGTCCCAGATACGCAGTATTTT.

V usage is TRBV27 and J usage is TRBJ2-7; D gene unclear. CDR3 length: 12 amino acids. Germline lookup yields CDR1 MNHEY and CDR2 SMNVEV (reference sequence). Trimming left V 4 bases short and J 1 base short, with 5 bases between. The CDR3 coding sequence is TGTGCCAGCAGTTCACGGTCCTACGAGCAGTACTTC. Translating it yields CASSSRSYEQYF.

The rearrangement links TRBV2 to TRBJ2-3, with 16 nucleotides matching TRBD2. The V gene end was trimmed by 6 bases and the J gene end by 12 bases; junction bases not matched to a gene: 21. The germline V gene has CDR1 SNHLY and CDR2 FYNNEI. CDR3 length equals 19 residues. CDR3 DNA: TGTGCCAGCAGCGATTATACCGGGACTAGCGGGAGGGCCACATTTAACCAGTATTTT. The encoded protein is CASSDYTGTSGRATFNQYF.

J is TRBJ2-7 and V is TRBV13; the match to TRBD1 covers 10 bases. This CDR3 has 16 amino acids. The germline CDR1 and CDR2 sequences are PRHDT and FYEKMQ (reference sequence). V shed 5 bases, J shed 3 bases, and the junction held 10 bases outside the gene matches. The CDR3: CASSLTGTGDYYEQYF. The CDR3 DNA follows: TGTGCCAGCAGCCTCACCGGGACAGGGGATTACTACGAGCAGTACTTC. The variable domain in full, with the rest retrieved from reference TRBV13 and TRBJ2-7, is AAGVIQSPRHLIKEKRETATLKCYPIPRHDTVYWYQQGPGQDPQFLISFYEKMQSDKGSIPDRFSAQQFSDYHSELNMSSLELGDSALYFCASSLTGTGDYYEQYFGPGTRLTVT.

V usage is TRBV7-3 and J usage is TRBJ2-1; TRBD2 matches 12 bases. After removal of 2 bases from V and 7 bases from J, the junction contained 9 bases not matched to a gene. The CDR3 has 17 amino acids. Germline CDR1 SGHTA, CDR2 FQGTGA. The CDR3 region is CASSLGPPGLAGNEQFF. CDR3 DNA sequence: TGTGCCAGCAGCTTAGGGCCCCCCGGACTAGCGGGGAATGAGCAGTTCTTC.

This chain's CDR3 is CAWSHGANTGELFF. The CDR3 region has the DNA TGTGCCTGGAGTCACGGGGCGAACACCGGGGAGCTGTTTTTT. V is TRBV30 and J is TRBJ2-2; D possibly corresponds to TRBD2 (5 bases). This CDR3 spans 14 amino acids. The germline V gene encodes CDR1 GTSNPN and CDR2 SVGIG (reference sequence). V lost 2 bases and J 0 bases, leaving 7 bases between the germline ends.

The chain joins TRBV5-8 to TRBJ1-1, with D possibly TRBD1 on 6 matching bases. The V gene's germline CDR1 is SGHTS and CDR2 YDEGEE. Trimming pared 10 bases from V and 1 base from J, leaving 14 bases between. There are 13 residues in the CDR3. The CDR3, as DNA: TGTGCCGAGGGCCGGGGGGCGAACACTGAAGCTTTCTTT. Encoded protein: CAEGRGANTEAFF. Looking up the rest from reference TRBV5-8 and TRBJ1-1 gives the full variable domain: EAGVTQSPTHLIKTRGQQATLRCSPISGHTSVYWYQQALGLGLQFLLWYDEGEERNRGNFPPRFSGRQFPNYSSELNVNALELEDSALYLCAEGRGANTEAFFGQGTRLTVV.

The chain uses TRBV27 and TRBJ2-7; D is ambiguous. The CDR3 spans 14 residues. Germline V gene data show CDR1 as MNHEY and CDR2 as SMNVEV (reference sequence). V dropped 2 bases and J dropped 4 bases, with 12 bases sitting between them. CDR3 amino acids: CASSLIGRQYEQYF. CDR3 in DNA: TGTGCCAGCAGTTTAATTGGGCGTCAATACGAGCAGTACTTC.

The V gene is TRBV7-3, the J gene TRBJ2-5; 16 bases are shared with TRBD2. V shed 5 bases and J 5 bases; nucleotides not matched to a gene: 8. CDR3 length: 17 residues. CDR1 is SGHTA, CDR2 FQGTGA, per germline. As DNA, the CDR3 is TGTGCCAGCAGCCCAGGGACTAGCGGGGGGGTTCGGGAGACCCAGTACTTC. Translated, it gives CASSPGTSGGVRETQYF. Together with reference TRBV7-3 and TRBJ2-5, the CDR3 gives the full variable domain: GAGVSQTPSNKVTEKGKYVELRCDPISGHTALYWYRQSLGQGPEFLIYFQGTGAADDSGLPNDRFFAVRPEGSVSTLKIQRTERGDSAVYLCASSPGTSGGVRETQYFGPGTRLLVL.

V gene TRBV6-5 combines with J gene TRBJ2-5; D might be TRBD1 (5 bases). The ends were cut back, 0 bases at V and 9 bases at J, with 20 bases in the middle. Looked up from germline, CDR1 is MNHEY and CDR2 is SVGAGI. The length of the CDR3 is 16 residues. The CDR3 coding sequence is TGTGCCAGCAGTTACTCGGCAGGGCCTGCCCAACTGTCCCAGTACTTC. It translates to CASSYSAGPAQLSQYF.

The chain combines TRBV9 with TRBJ2-3; 10 bases are shared with TRBD2. CDR1 is SGDLS, CDR2 YYNGEE, per germline. The CDR3 runs to 18 residues. With V trimmed by 0 bases and J by 2 bases, 9 bases remained unmatched. The CDR3 region has the DNA TGTGCCAGCAGCGTAGCCGTGATAGCGGGAGGATACACAGATACGCAGTATTTT. It encodes CASSVAVIAGGYTDTQYF.

This rearrangement joins TRBV15 to TRBJ2-3; 7 positions agree with TRBD2. The V and J ends lost 1 base and 3 bases, in that order; junction bases with no gene match: 10. Germline V gene data show CDR1 as LNHNV and CDR2 as YYDKDF (reference sequence). The CDR3 has 17 amino acids. CDR3 protein: CATSRVLAGVRTDTQYF. The DNA of the CDR3 is TGTGCCACCAGCAGAGTCTTGGCGGGAGTGAGGACAGATACGCAGTATTTT.

The chain recombines TRBV7-9 with TRBJ2-5; D perhaps matches TRBD2 (7 bases). The CDR3 consists of 16 residues. V was shortened by 0 bases and J by 4 bases, with 15 bases between the two germline ends. The germline gives CDR1 SEHNR, CDR2 FQNEAQ (reference sequence). The CDR3 sequence: CASSLAGGLNLETQYF. CDR3 DNA sequence: TGTGCCAGCAGCTTAGCGGGGGGGCTCAACCTAGAGACCCAGTACTTC.

The chain joins TRBV5-5 to TRBJ1-5; D might be TRBD1 (6 bases). This CDR3 spans 15 amino acids. V was shortened by 1 base and J by 3 bases, with 11 bases between the two germline ends. The germline CDR1 and CDR2 sequences are SGHKS and YYEKEE (reference sequence). CDR3 nucleotide sequence: TGTGCCAGCAGCTTGTGGGGGGGCCTCAATCAGCCCCAGCATTTT. The encoded protein is CASSLWGGLNQPQHF.

V is TRBV11-2 and J is TRBJ2-5; D is possibly TRBD1 (6 bases). V lost 5 bases, J lost 5 bases, and 18 bases lay in between. The CDR3 has 15 amino acids. Germline CDR1 and CDR2: SGHAT and FQNNGV. CDR3 region: CASSPGQTTSETQYF. The CDR3 DNA is TGTGCCAGCAGCCCCGGACAGACAACTTCGGAGACCCAGTACTTC.

This chain connects TRBV5-4 to TRBJ1-3; 7 positions match TRBD1. V lost 4 bases, J lost 2 bases, and 6 bases stayed unmatched. Germline values: CDR1 SGHNT, CDR2 YYREEE (reference sequence). There are 15 residues in the CDR3. The CDR3 loop reads CASSPNRGTGNTIYF. Here the CDR3 DNA reads TGTGCCAGCAGCCCGAACAGGGGTACTGGAAACACCATATATTTT.

This chain joins TRBV19 and TRBJ1-1; unclear D gene. V dropped 3 bases and J dropped 6 bases, with 11 bases sitting between them. This CDR3 region has 13 residues. CDR1 LNHDA and CDR2 SQIVND come from the germline V gene (reference sequence). CDR3 sequence reads: CASSIGSSAEAFF. Here the CDR3 DNA reads TGTGCCAGTAGTATCGGGTCATCGGCTGAAGCTTTCTTT. Complete variable domain (other parts from reference TRBV19 and TRBJ1-1): DGGITQSPKYLFRKEGQNVTLSCEQNLNHDAMYWYRQDPGQGLRLIYYSQIVNDFQKGDIAEGYSVSREKKESFPLTVTSAQKNPTAFYLCASSIGSSAEAFFGQGTRLTVV.

This clone was seen a single time. The chain uses TRBV30 and TRBJ2-4, with a tentative D call TRBD2 (6 bases). The CDR3 runs to 12 residues. Deletions cut 5 bases from V and 3 bases from J, with 8 bases between. Germline V gives CDR1 GTSNPN, CDR2 SVGIG (reference sequence). The CDR3 nucleotides are TGTGCCTGGTTGGACTACAAAAACATTCAGTACTTC. The encoded protein is CAWLDYKNIQYF.

The chain carries TRBV11-2 and TRBJ1-5; maybe TRBD1 (5 bases). Germline V gene lookup returns CDR1 SGHAT and CDR2 FQNNGV. This CDR3 has 12 amino acids. Between the trimmed V and J ends, which lost 8 bases and 7 bases, there was a span of 12 bases. The CDR3 DNA reads TGTGCCAGCCATCTGCGGGGGCAGCCCCAGCATTTT. It encodes CASHLRGQPQHF.

The rearrangement links TRBV28 to TRBJ1-1; 7 nucleotides match TRBD1. Germline assignment: CDR1 MDHEN and CDR2 SYDVKM. The V gene end was trimmed by 4 bases and the J gene end by 2 bases; junction bases not matched to a gene: 1. The CDR3 runs to 13 residues. The CDR3 coding sequence is TGTGCCAGCAGTTACAGGGGAAACACTGAAGCTTTCTTT. This sequence encodes CASSYRGNTEAFF.

This CDR3 reads CASSLAGGGSTDTQYF. The CDR3 nucleotides are TGTGCCAGCAGCTTGGCCGGAGGCGGTAGCACAGATACGCAGTATTTT. The chain uses TRBV5-6 and TRBJ2-3; perhaps TRBD2 as D (5 bases). The germline V gene has CDR1 SGHDT and CDR2 YYEEEE. V lost 0 bases and J 0 bases, leaving 11 bases between the germline ends. CDR3 size: 16 residues.

The chain recombines TRBV27 with TRBJ2-7; possibly TRBD2 for D (6 bases). Germline CDR1 MNHEY, CDR2 SMNVEV (reference sequence). V was clipped by 6 bases and J by 0 bases, with 12 bases between them. The CDR3 totals 14 residues. CDR3 in amino acids: CASRYGGSSYEQYF. The CDR3 nucleotides are TGTGCCAGCAGATACGGGGGTTCCTCCTACGAGCAGTACTTC.

The CDR3 loop is CASSQVLAGEMDTQYF. In DNA form, the CDR3 reads TGCGCCAGCAGCCAAGTCCTAGCGGGAGAAATGGATACGCAGTATTTT. V gene TRBV4-3 combines with J gene TRBJ2-3, with TRBD2 identical over 10 bases. V dropped 1 base and J dropped 6; count of bases not matched to a gene: 7. Germline V gene lookup returns CDR1 LGHNA and CDR2 YSLEER. The CDR3 covers 16 residues.

The chain employs TRBV5-3 and TRBJ2-3; 7 bases fit TRBD2. TRBV5-3 is known as an ORF, though its function is uncertain. CDR3 length: 18 residues. Unmatched junction bases numbered 15, after V lost 5 bases and J lost 0 bases. CDR3 protein: CARSFIQRTRSSTDTQYF. CDR3 DNA sequence: TGTGCCAGAAGTTTCATACAGAGGACTAGATCTAGCACAGATACGCAGTATTTT.

The V gene is TRBV4-1, the J gene TRBJ1-2; D perhaps matches TRBD1 (6 bases). Germline assignment: CDR1 MGHRA and CDR2 YSYEKL. This CDR3 contains 15 residues. V lost 1 base and J lost 0, with 9 bases in between. CDR3 sequence: CASSQGRQANYGYTF. The CDR3 nucleotides read TGCGCCAGCAGCCAAGGCCGACAGGCTAACTATGGCTACACCTTC.

This clone turned up a few times. The chain combines TRBV5-1 with TRBJ2-3; D uncertain. The V end lost 3 bases, the J end lost 6 bases, and 14 bases lay between the germline ends. Germline assignment: CDR1 SGHRS and CDR2 YFSETQ. CDR3 length equals 14 residues. The CDR3, as DNA: TGCGCCAGCAGCTCGCGGTTCGCGCCCGATACGCAGTATTTT. Translated, it gives CASSSRFAPDTQYF.

The rearrangement links TRBV9 to TRBJ2-7, with D hard to call. The V gene's germline CDR1 is SGDLS and CDR2 YYNGEE. V lost 3 bases and J lost 3, with 7 bases in between. CDR3 size: 12 residues. CDR3 region: CASSGANYEQYF. The CDR3 DNA reads TGTGCCAGCAGCGGCGCCAACTACGAGCAGTACTTC.